This TCR beta chain was identified during a study of tumour-infiltrating T cells in Burkitt lymphoma. The protocol was immunoSEQ multiplex PCR, while the TCRdb copy is restricted to in-frame clones and leaves out a portion. In the table there are 200 to 250 clones, 20% to 25% of which are singletons. This CDR3 has 19 amino acids. V was pared by 0 bases and J by 2 bases, with 12 bases of the junction left unmatched. In germline, CDR1 is SGHDT, CDR2 YYEEEE. V gene TRBV5-6 combines with J gene TRBJ1-3; 9 nucleotides line up with TRBD1. This TCR was recovered from a human donor with Burkitt lymphoma. Sequencing was carried out using tumor tissue. The CDR3: CASSLGISGQGFAGNTIYF. CDR3 nucleotides: TGTGCCAGCAGCTTGGGTATTTCCGGACAGGGGTTTGCTGGAAACACCATATATTTT.